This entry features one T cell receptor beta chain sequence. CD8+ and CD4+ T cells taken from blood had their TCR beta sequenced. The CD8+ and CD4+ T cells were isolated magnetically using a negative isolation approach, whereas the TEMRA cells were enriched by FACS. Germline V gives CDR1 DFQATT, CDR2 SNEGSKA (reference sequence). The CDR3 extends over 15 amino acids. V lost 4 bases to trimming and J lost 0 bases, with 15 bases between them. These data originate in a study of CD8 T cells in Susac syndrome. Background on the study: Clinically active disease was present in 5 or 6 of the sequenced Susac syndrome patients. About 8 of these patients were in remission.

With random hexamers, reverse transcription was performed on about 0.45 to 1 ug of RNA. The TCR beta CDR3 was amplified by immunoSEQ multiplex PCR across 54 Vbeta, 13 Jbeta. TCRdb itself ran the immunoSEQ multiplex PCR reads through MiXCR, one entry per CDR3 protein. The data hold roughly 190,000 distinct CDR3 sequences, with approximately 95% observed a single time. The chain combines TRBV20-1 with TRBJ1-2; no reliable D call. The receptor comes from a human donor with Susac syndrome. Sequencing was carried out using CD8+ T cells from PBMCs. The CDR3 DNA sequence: TGCAGTGCTACGGTAGCTACTTCTCCTAACTATGGCTACACCTTC. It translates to CSATVATSPNYGYTF.